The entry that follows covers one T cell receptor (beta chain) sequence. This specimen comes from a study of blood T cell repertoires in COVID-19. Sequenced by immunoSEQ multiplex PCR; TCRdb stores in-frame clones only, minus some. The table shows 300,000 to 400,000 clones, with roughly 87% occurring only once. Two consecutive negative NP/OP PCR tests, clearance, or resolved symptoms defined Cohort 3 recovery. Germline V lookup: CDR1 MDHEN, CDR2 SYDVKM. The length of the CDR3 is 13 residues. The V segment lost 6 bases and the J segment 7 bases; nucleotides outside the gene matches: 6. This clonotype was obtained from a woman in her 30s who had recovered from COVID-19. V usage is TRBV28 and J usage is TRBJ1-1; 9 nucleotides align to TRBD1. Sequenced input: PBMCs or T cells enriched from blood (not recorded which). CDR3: CASSDRGNHEAFF. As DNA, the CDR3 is TGTGCCAGCAGCGACAGGGGGAACCATGAAGCTTTCTTT.